One and the same sample provided the 16 T cell receptor beta chains below, sequenced in a study of graft-versus-host responses after intestinal transplantation. The table came from immunoSEQ multiplex PCR; TCRdb's copy has only in-frame clones and leaves some out. The table lists more than 3,000 clones, about 94% of them singletons, with approximately 1.2% in the top ten. Source: PBMCs, taken 11 days after intestinal transplantation. The receptors were gathered from a human patient who received an intestinal transplant, so some T cells may come from the graft donor.

This chain uses TRBV7-9 with TRBJ2-1; 7 bases line up with TRBD2. V dropped 2 bases and J dropped 6; count of bases not matched to a gene: 7. There are 15 residues in the CDR3. Germline CDR1 and CDR2: SEHNR and FQNEAQ (reference sequence). This CDR3 reads CASSLFRTSLNEQFF. The CDR3 bases are TGTGCCAGCAGCTTATTTCGGACTAGTCTCAATGAGCAGTTCTTC.

The chain uses TRBV13 and TRBJ2-1, with D uncertain. This CDR3 contains 16 residues. Trimming took off 0 bases at V and 7 bases at J, with 16 bases between the two ends. Germline V gives CDR1 PRHDT, CDR2 FYEKMQ (reference sequence). CDR3 sequence reads: CASSLGHTGGGNEQFF. DNA of the CDR3: TGTGCCAGCAGCTTAGGTCATACGGGCGGTGGGAATGAGCAGTTCTTC.

The chain has TRBV19 and TRBJ2-2; 7 bases agree with TRBD2. V was clipped by 3 bases and J by 4 bases; unmatched bases: 8. Germline lookup yields CDR1 LNHDA and CDR2 SQIVND (reference sequence). This CDR3 region has 16 residues. The CDR3 DNA follows: TGTGCCAGTAGTATTGATATTGGGGGGGGCACCGGGGAGCTGTTTTTT. This translates into CASSIDIGGGTGELFF.

The gene calls are TRBV6-1 and TRBJ1-6; unclear D gene. In germline, CDR1 is MNHNS, CDR2 SASEGT. The CDR3 is made up of 13 amino acids. Trimming took off 2 bases at V and 7 bases at J, with 6 bases between the two ends. The CDR3 protein is CASSEMVNSPLHF. In nucleotides, the CDR3 is TGTGCCAGCAGTGAAATGGTGAATTCACCCCTCCACTTT.

The chain joins TRBV6-5 to TRBJ2-1; TRBD1 aligns across 10 bases. Germline V CDR1 and CDR2: MNHEY, SVGAGI. The junction had 3 bases not matched to a gene; V was cut back by 5 bases and J by 5 bases. The CDR3 extends over 14 amino acids. CDR3 amino acids: CASSIGTGDNEQFF. Written as DNA, the CDR3 is TGTGCCAGCAGTATAGGGACAGGGGACAATGAGCAGTTCTTC.

The chain is built from TRBV9 and TRBJ2-1, with a weak D call TRBD1 (5 bases). V dropped 9 bases and J dropped 0 bases, with 28 bases sitting between them. This CDR3 contains 19 residues. The germline V gene has CDR1 SGDLS and CDR2 YYNGEE. This CDR3 reads CATGPLAPKSGHSYNEQFF. In DNA form, the CDR3 reads TGTGCCACCGGCCCATTGGCCCCGAAATCAGGGCACTCCTACAATGAGCAGTTCTTC.

Comments on this clone: This sample includes further DNA sequences coding for the same CDR3. CDR3 sequence: CASRDGQGARETQYF. The CDR3 coding sequence is TGCGCCAGCAGAGACGGACAGGGGGCTCGGGAGACCCAGTACTTC. J is TRBJ2-5 and V is TRBV5-1; 11 bases line up with TRBD1. The CDR3 extends over 15 amino acids. V was pared by 5 bases and J by 5 bases, with 8 bases of the junction left unmatched. Germline lookup yields CDR1 SGHRS and CDR2 YFSETQ.

This clone was picked up one time. CDR3 residues: CASASLGNYEQYF. The CDR3 DNA follows: TGTGCCAGCGCCTCCCTGGGAAACTACGAGCAGTACTTC. The chain combines TRBV27 with TRBJ2-7; D not resolved. The CDR3 covers 13 residues. The V end was cut by 8 bases, the J end by 3 bases, with 14 bases between. Germline V lookup: CDR1 MNHEY, CDR2 SMNVEV (reference sequence).

The chain recombines TRBV6-1 with TRBJ2-7; 7 nucleotides match TRBD2. Trimming cost V 8 bases and J 5 bases; bases outside gene matches: 6. The CDR3 totals 12 residues. Looked up from germline, CDR1 is MNHNS and CDR2 is SASEGT. The CDR3 bases are TGTGCCAGCGAAAGGGGAGGGGACGAGCAGTACTTC. Protein: CASERGGDEQYF.

The V call is TRBV15, the J call TRBJ2-3, with 10 bases matching TRBD2. The germline gives CDR1 LNHNV, CDR2 YYDKDF (reference sequence). The CDR3 has 16 amino acids. The J segment lost 2 bases and the V segment lost 8 bases, leaving 10 bases of the junction unmatched. CDR3 protein: CATGTSEPLLTDTQYF. Written as DNA, the CDR3 is TGTGCCACCGGGACTAGCGAACCTCTGCTCACAGATACGCAGTATTTT.

The gene calls are TRBV9 and TRBJ2-7, with 7 bases fitting TRBD2. V trimming: 2 bases; J trimming: 4 bases; junction bases outside the gene matches: 6. This CDR3 is 14 amino acids long. Germline V lookup: CDR1 SGDLS, CDR2 YYNGEE. CDR3 sequence: CASSVAGAGYEQYF. CDR3 nucleotides: TGTGCCAGCAGCGTGGCGGGAGCCGGGTACGAGCAGTACTTC. The full variable domain, completed using reference TRBV9 and TRBJ2-7, is DSGVTQTPKHLITATGQRVTLRCSPRSGDLSVYWYQQSLDQGLQFLIQYYNGEERAKGNILERFSAQQFPDLHSELNLSSLELGDSALYFCASSVAGAGYEQYFGPGTRLTVT.

The sample holds one count of this clone. The genes are TRBV27 and TRBJ2-2; D may be TRBD2 (5 bases). Trimming left V 4 bases short and J 1 base short, with 10 bases between. This CDR3 comprises 15 residues. Germline V gene data show CDR1 as MNHEY and CDR2 as SMNVEV (reference sequence). CDR3 in amino acids: CASSSGGWNTGELFF. Written as DNA, the CDR3 is TGTGCCAGCAGTTCTGGCGGGTGGAACACCGGGGAGCTGTTTTTT.

V usage is TRBV30 and J usage is TRBJ1-2, with unresolved D. Trimming left V 4 bases short and J 6 bases short, with 15 bases between. This CDR3 comprises 13 residues. Per the germline V gene, CDR1 is GTSNPN and CDR2 is SVGIG (reference sequence). Written as DNA, the CDR3 is TGTGCCTGGACACTAACGACGGGAGATGGCTACACCTTC. This sequence encodes CAWTLTTGDGYTF. Looking up the rest from reference TRBV30 and TRBJ1-2 gives the full variable domain: SQTIHQWPATLVQPVGSPLSLECTVEGTSNPNLYWYRQAAGRGLQLLFYSVGIGQISSEVPQNLSASRPQDRQFILSSKKLLLSDSGFYLCAWTLTTGDGYTFGSGTRLTVV.

This rearrangement joins TRBV4-1 to TRBJ2-5; D is unresolved. Germline V gene data show CDR1 as MGHRA and CDR2 as YSYEKL. Trimming cost V 3 bases and J 5 bases, with 13 bases left between them. The CDR3 has 14 amino acids. The CDR3 bases are TGCGCCAGCAGCCAGACTCCTGGCCAGGAGACCCAGTACTTC. Translation: CASSQTPGQETQYF.

The rearrangement links TRBV5-4 to TRBJ1-2; 8 bases agree with TRBD1. This CDR3 comprises 11 residues. The germline V gene encodes CDR1 SGHNT and CDR2 YYREEE (reference sequence). The ends lost 4 bases at V and 7 bases at J; junction bases unmatched: 0. The CDR3 loop reads CASSGQGGYTF. Here the CDR3 DNA reads TGTGCCAGCAGCGGACAGGGTGGCTACACCTTC. The whole variable domain, filled in from reference TRBV5-4 and TRBJ1-2, reads ETGVTQSPTHLIKTRGQQVTLRCSSQSGHNTVSWYQQALGQGPQFIFQYYREEENGRGNFPPRFSGLQFPNYSSELNVNALELDDSALYLCASSGQGGYTFGSGTRLTVV.

The chain combines TRBV7-3 with TRBJ2-1; the D call may be TRBD1 or TRBD2 (5 bases each). CDR1 is SGHTA and CDR2 is FQGTGA in the germline V gene. The V gene lost 7 bases and the J gene lost 0 bases, with 25 bases spanning the gap. This CDR3 is 19 amino acids long. The CDR3 here is CASKKFARDLLLSYNEQFF. Here the CDR3 DNA reads TGTGCCAGCAAGAAGTTTGCTCGGGACCTCCTCCTCTCCTACAATGAGCAGTTCTTC.